This TCR beta chain was observed in a study of T cells in Graves' hyperthyroidism and ophthalmopathy. Absence of ophthalmopathy progression within 18 months defined stable Graves' hyperthyroidism. Findings and caveats of the study: A model using 13 V-J features told ophthalmopathy apart from stable hyperthyroidism. Ophthalmopathy was identified by the model a median around 6.3 months ahead of onset. Most thyroid clonotypes expanded above 0.001 appeared in blood too.

This clonotype was detected ten times or more. Antigen specificity is unknown. RNA transcripts served as the template for amplifying TCR beta CDR3 regions. First-round RT-PCR targeting the TCR CDR3 was performed with the HTBI primer set. TCRdb redid the calling of the multiplex PCR reads with MiXCR, one entry per CDR3 protein. The table lists 300,000 to 350,000 distinct CDR3 sequences, 15% to 20% of them singletons. This clonotype was obtained from a woman aged 45-59 years with Graves' hyperthyroidism. Material: blood.

In DNA form, the CDR3 reads TGCAGTGCTAGAATGGCTAGCGGGGGAGAGAATACGCAGTATTTT. Its protein is CSARMASGGENTQYF. The chain has TRBV20-1 and TRBJ2-3; 10 nucleotides match TRBD2. V lost 2 bases to trimming and J lost 7 bases; unmatched junction nucleotides: 9. CDR3 length: 15 amino acids. CDR1 is DFQATT and CDR2 is SNEGSKA in the germline V gene (reference sequence).